Shown below are 20 T cell receptor beta chains from a single sample sequenced in a study of blood T cells in healthy people across ages. With a J-beta primer mix and a sample-barcoded 5' primer, a second PCR ran about 7 to 11 cycles. MiXCR was run by TCRdb on the 5' RACE reads, yielding one entry per CDR3 protein. The sample has around 800,000 distinct CDR3 sequences, around a quarter seen once. The data also belong to a second study, concerning T cells of mothers and their children.

Input material: blood. Source of these receptors: a boy younger than 18 in good health.

The chain joins TRBV11-2 to TRBJ2-3; tentative D call: TRBD2 (7 bases). V was clipped by 5 bases and J by 6 bases, with 15 bases between them. Germline assignment: CDR1 SGHAT and CDR2 FQNNGV. The CDR3 contains 14 residues. The CDR3 DNA sequence: TGTGCCAGCAGCCCCCCCGGGGGGCAGGATACGCAGTATTTT. It is translated as CASSPPGGQDTQYF.

This clonotype turned up a few times. The chain is built from TRBV28 and TRBJ2-1; 10 bases agree with TRBD1. The CDR3 length is 15 residues. Trimming cost V 6 bases and J 1 base; bases outside gene matches: 3. Germline CDR1 MDHEN, CDR2 SYDVKM. The CDR3 loop is CASRRTGGSYNEQFF. CDR3 DNA sequence: TGTGCCAGCAGAAGGACAGGGGGATCCTACAATGAGCAGTTCTTC.

The rearrangement links TRBV4-2 to TRBJ2-3, with a weak D call TRBD1 (7 bases). Germline V lookup: CDR1 LGHNA, CDR2 YNFKEQ. Deletions cut 3 bases from V and 1 base from J, with 11 bases between. The CDR3 is 15 amino acids. The CDR3 loop reads CASSQRDSRTDTQYF. The CDR3 DNA follows: TGTGCCAGCAGCCAGCGGGACAGCCGCACAGATACGCAGTATTTT.

This sequence joins TRBV3-1 and TRBJ1-4, with unresolved D. Germline CDR1 is LGHDT and CDR2 is YNNKEL (reference sequence). V was shortened by 3 bases and J by 7 bases, with 18 bases between the two germline ends. This CDR3 comprises 16 residues. Here the CDR3 reads CASSQRPGRTGEKLFF. The CDR3 nucleotides read TGTGCCAGCAGCCAGAGACCGGGCCGCACGGGTGAAAAACTGTTTTTT.

This sequence joins TRBV2 and TRBJ2-5, with TRBD2 matching over 10 bases. Trimming cost V 5 bases and J 7 bases; bases outside gene matches: 10. This CDR3 comprises 15 residues. Looked up from germline, CDR1 is SNHLY and CDR2 is FYNNEI. As DNA, the CDR3 is TGTGCCAGCAGTCCTGGACTAGCGGTTGGCGTGACCCAGTACTTC. It translates to CASSPGLAVGVTQYF.

The chain combines TRBV29-1 with TRBJ1-2; D is possibly TRBD1 (5 bases). V was cut by 7 bases and J by 6 bases, with 15 bases left in between. This CDR3 has 12 amino acids. CDR1 and CDR2 (germline): SQVTM, ANQGSEA. The CDR3 DNA sequence: TGCAGCGCTGCAGGGCTTCGGGATGGCTACACCTTC. As protein: CSAAGLRDGYTF. The full variable domain, rest sourced from reference TRBV29-1 and TRBJ1-2, is SAVISQKPSRDICQRGTSLTIQCQVDSQVTMMFWYRQQPGQSLTLIATANQGSEATYESGFVIDKFPISRPNLTFSTLTVSNMSPEDSSIYLCSAAGLRDGYTFGSGTRLTVV.

J is TRBJ1-4 and V is TRBV29-1; D call uncertain. Per the germline V gene, CDR1 is SQVTM and CDR2 is ANQGSEA. The V end was cut by 3 bases, the J end by 0 bases, with 5 bases between. This CDR3 is 13 amino acids long. The CDR3 loop is CSVERATNEKLFF. For the CDR3, the DNA is TGCAGCGTTGAGCGAGCAACTAATGAAAAACTGTTTTTT.

Only a few counts were recorded for this clonotype. This chain joins TRBV6-6 and TRBJ2-5; 8 nucleotides line up with TRBD1. Near its end, the DNA agrees better with TRBJ2-7, so the J call may be wrong. CDR1 MNHNY and CDR2 SVGAGI come from the germline V gene (reference sequence). This CDR3 comprises 14 residues. CDR3 loop: CASRATRTGFEQYF. The CDR3 nucleotides are TGTGCCAGCAGAGCGACCCGGACAGGGTTCGAGCAGTACTTC.

This clonotype was recorded a few times. The chain combines TRBV12-3 or TRBV12-4 with TRBJ2-2; tentative D call: TRBD2 (6 bases). The CDR3 is 15 amino acids. Trimming left V 3 bases short and J 6 bases short, with 14 bases between. The CDR3 nucleotides read TGTGCCAGCAGTTTCAGGCTAGCGATACCCGGGGAGCTGTTTTTT. Its translation: CASSFRLAIPGELFF.

This clonotype occurred a few times. The rearrangement joins TRBV2 to TRBJ2-1; 8 positions agree with TRBD1. The V segment lost 5 bases and the J segment 3 bases; nucleotides outside the gene matches: 6. Germline CDR1 SNHLY, CDR2 FYNNEI. The CDR3 length is 15 residues. This chain's CDR3 is CASSRGQGGYNEQFF. As DNA, the CDR3 is TGTGCCAGCAGTCGTGGACAGGGTGGCTACAATGAGCAGTTCTTC.

The CDR3 DNA reads TGTGCCAGCAGTTCGGGACAGGGGATTGTTGAAAAACTGTTTTTT. Translating it yields CASSSGQGIVEKLFF. The chain has TRBV27 and TRBJ1-4; 10 nucleotides line up with TRBD1. This CDR3 region has 15 residues. Unmatched junction bases numbered 6, after V lost 4 bases and J lost 7 bases. The germline CDR1 and CDR2 sequences are MNHEY and SMNVEV (reference sequence).

In its sample, this clonotype was seen a few times. This chain joins TRBV6-5 and TRBJ2-5, with D perhaps matching TRBD1 (8 bases). The J call may be incorrect, as the DNA end agrees better with TRBJ2-7. The CDR3 is made up of 14 amino acids. Germline CDR1 is MNHEY and CDR2 is SVGAGI. The CDR3 sequence is CASSTQGGWDEQYF. The CDR3 region has the DNA TGTGCCAGCAGTACACAGGGGGGGTGGGACGAGCAGTACTTC.

This clonotype was detected many times. This rearrangement joins TRBV12-3 or TRBV12-4 to TRBJ2-2, with 8 bases aligning to TRBD1. V was pared by 6 bases and J by 2 bases, with 5 bases of the junction left unmatched. The CDR3 covers 15 residues. For the CDR3, the DNA is TGTGCCAGCAGAGAGGGACAGGCTAACACCGGGGAGCTGTTTTTT. Translating it yields CASREGQANTGELFF.

This clonotype was seen many times. The chain joins TRBV13 to TRBJ2-5; TRBD1 matches 10 bases. The CDR3 extends over 17 amino acids. J gave up 3 bases and V 5 bases, and 12 bases lay outside the gene matches. Germline-derived CDR1 and CDR2 are PRHDT and FYEKMQ (reference sequence). CDR3 region: CASSRSAGTGVEETQYF. CDR3 sequence (DNA): TGTGCCAGCAGCCGTAGTGCAGGGACAGGGGTTGAAGAGACCCAGTACTTC.

This chain uses TRBV20-1 with TRBJ2-5; 8 bases align to TRBD1. V shed 7 bases and J 5 bases; nucleotides not matched to a gene: 6. The CDR3 is made up of 12 amino acids. Germline V gene sequence: CDR1 DFQATT, CDR2 SNEGSKA (reference sequence). DNA for the CDR3: TGCAGTGGGGACAGGTTCCCTGAGACCCAGTACTTC. Translating gives CSGDRFPETQYF.

The J gene is TRBJ2-5, the V gene TRBV12-3 or TRBV12-4; D is undetermined. The closer fit of TRBJ2-7 to the DNA end suggests the J call may be wrong. CDR3 size: 12 residues. The CDR3 here is CASRLPPYEQYF. The CDR3, as DNA: TGTGCCAGCAGACTACCTCCCTACGAGCAGTACTTC.

This chain connects TRBV3-1 to TRBJ1-3; D is unresolved. The CDR3 is made up of 15 amino acids. Trimming took 4 bases from V and 0 from J, leaving 10 bases between them. Germline CDR1 is LGHDT and CDR2 is YNNKEL (reference sequence). The chain's CDR3 is CASSPGRFSGNTIYF. The DNA for the CDR3 is TGTGCCAGCAGCCCTGGACGGTTCTCTGGAAACACCATATATTTT.

This sequence joins TRBV2 and TRBJ2-3; D possibly matches TRBD1 or TRBD2 (5 bases each). Germline V gives CDR1 SNHLY, CDR2 FYNNEI. CDR3 length: 16 residues. Trimming cost V 7 bases and J 1 base, with 18 bases left between them. CDR3 in amino acids: CASTENRGGGTDTQYF. DNA for the CDR3: TGTGCCAGCACCGAAAATCGGGGCGGAGGCACAGATACGCAGTATTTT.

This clonotype occurred a few times. The CDR3 DNA reads as TGTGCCAGCAGCTTAGCGCGTATCCCCGAAGATCTCTCCTACGAGCAGTACTTC. It is translated as CASSLARIPEDLSYEQYF. The genes are TRBV7-8 and TRBJ2-7; no firm D call. Trimming pared 0 bases from V and 0 bases from J, leaving 18 bases between. CDR1 SGHVS and CDR2 FQNEAQ come from the germline V gene. This CDR3 spans 18 amino acids. Complete variable domain (other parts from reference TRBV7-8 and TRBJ2-7): GAGVSQSPRYKVAKRGQDVALRCDPISGHVSLFWYQQALGQGPEFLTYFQNEAQLDKSGLPSDRFFAERPEGSVSTLKIQRTQQEDSAVYLCASSLARIPEDLSYEQYFGPGTRLTVT.

This chain uses TRBV29-1 with TRBJ2-7; D perhaps matches TRBD1 (5 bases). The CDR3 covers 12 residues. The germline CDR1 and CDR2 sequences are SQVTM and ANQGSEA. Between the trimmed V and J ends, which lost 7 bases and 0 bases, there was a span of 10 bases. This CDR3 reads CSAKDNSYEQYF. The CDR3 bases are TGCAGCGCCAAGGACAACTCCTACGAGCAGTACTTC.